A single TCR beta chain is shown here with its context. The antigen it binds to is not known. Read data end 3 residues before the CDR3 end; the end is taken from the germline J gene. TCR beta CDR3 regions were amplified by multiplex PCR from an average of about 1.1 ug genomic DNA per sample using the immunoSEQ assay. Primer bias was corrected in the assay by using a complete synthetic TCR repertoire to establish an amplification baseline. Amplicons were sequenced on the Illumina platform. Regarding the original processing steps: Sequence errors were corrected by clustering with frequency ratios and a modified nearest-neighbor algorithm, and the sequences were then analyzed in the immunoSEQ Analyzer using IMGT gene definitions. At each rarefaction depth, TCR richness and evenness were averaged across 20 rarefaction repeats, and samples with fewer sequences than that depth were excluded. Wilcoxon rank sum tests with FDR correction were used to compare relative abundances of V, D and J genes between the groups. In the blinded duplicates, the intraclass correlation was nearly 96% for TCR richness and averaged about 80% across 65 to 75 gene segments. In TCRdb, the immuneACCESS table is reduced to in-frame sequences with V and J assigned. These tables do not hold every clone; where another copy was compared, an unresolved V gene accounts for under half, and the others remain unexplained. D and trimming come from the DNA, and the V and J calls and clone size come from that table. The table of this sample itemizes around 35,000 clones. The biggest ten clones account for 1.5% to 2% of the sample.

This sample is drawn from a study of T cells in women clearing cervical HPV infection (dated by TCRdb to between 2017 and 2018). Study-level background: The cases were 25 to 30 women with histologically confirmed HPV16-related CIN3 or worse, and 2 of those women had invasive cancers. HLA typing was available for only a few women, so HLA type could not be excluded as a confounder. The parent cohort enrolled 10,049 women aged 18 or older in Guanacaste, Costa Rica, during about 1992 to 1994 and followed them for around 7 years. Cases had a median age of around 34 years compared with roughly 41 for controls, and baseline characteristics showed no significant differences between the groups. As quality controls, five blinded duplicates were added to each group, bringing the total to 60 or so samples made up of about 50 participants and 10 replicates. Cases and controls were matched on year of sample collection and on age within five years. The exploratory proof-of-principle case-control study was nested within the Guanacaste HPV Natural History Study in Costa Rica and compared TCR repertoires across cervical HPV16 outcomes. Among cases, blood sampling occurred a median of 149 days after lesion detection, with an interquartile range of roughly 85 to 220 days. The 20 to 25 controls were women who cleared a single incident HPV16 infection within 12 months without developing precancer or cancer. Case blood was taken at the visit when the lesion was first identified, whereas control blood was taken when infection was no longer detected. The paper as a whole reports these results and caveats: TRBV6-7 relative abundance was lower in cases than in controls (approximately 0.11% versus 0.16%; Bonferroni P = 0.0008). Random forest classifiers combining richness and V gene abundances distinguished cases from controls with an estimated AUC of approximately 0.83. Whether associations preceded infection or resulted from infection could not be shown with the cross-sectional design, and effector/memory subsets and HPV-specific T cells were not isolated. Because T-cell numbers per sample were unknown, differences in richness could reflect varying T-cell content rather than repertoire biology. TCR repertoire richness was significantly higher in CIN3+ cases than in controls across sequencing depths, while evenness did not differ.

As encoded in the germline V gene (reference sequence), CDR1 is GTSNPN while CDR2 is SVGIG. Spanning cysteine to phenylalanine, the CDR3 consists of 15 amino acids. The CDR3 was read in part: 36 bases, with the frame set at base 1. Every participant had a single incident cervical HPV16 infection, and prevalent HPV16 infections were excluded. Cervical HPV DNA was detected with MY09/MY11 PCR, and genotyping was done with dot-blot hybridization. Approximately 16 mL of heparinized blood were centrifuged, and the buffy coat was aliquoted, frozen at -30°C, then stored at -80°C. Genomic DNA was extracted from buffy coat specimens using QIAGEN kits.

Sample: blood buffy coat. This chain joins TRBV30 to TRBJ2-2; possibly the D gene is TRBD1, per 5 matching bases. This receptor was obtained from a woman between 18 and 70 years old with a cervical HPV16 infection that either progressed to CIN3+ or cleared (not recorded which). CDR3 DNA, as far as it was read: TGTGCCTGGAGTAGTTTGGGCCCTGGGGCCAACGTG. It encodes CAWSSLGPGANV. In full, the CDR3 reads CAWSSLGPGANVLFF.